Presented here are 18 T cell receptor beta chains from one specimen sequenced in a study of graft-versus-host responses after intestinal transplantation. Only in-frame clones appear in the TCRdb table, and some are missing; sequencing was by immunoSEQ multiplex PCR. The repertoire includes fewer than 95,000 clones, over 80% of them detected once, and around 0.49% sits in the top ten. Antigens of these TCRs are unknown. The specimen comprised unstimulated CD8+ T cells sorted from spleen or lymph node cells, sampled before intestinal transplant. These receptors all stem from a human donor who received an intestinal transplant.

A single count supports this clone. The genes are TRBV4-1 and TRBJ1-1; D unresolved. V was trimmed by 8 bases and J by 1 base, leaving 14 bases between them. This CDR3 comprises 14 residues. In germline, CDR1 is MGHRA, CDR2 YSYEKL. CDR3 loop: CASYAGWGNTEAFF. CDR3 sequence (DNA): TGCGCCAGCTACGCGGGTTGGGGGAACACTGAAGCTTTCTTT.

V and J are TRBV14 and TRBJ2-1, with 7 bases matching TRBD2. V was clipped by 4 bases and J by 3 bases; unmatched bases: 6. The CDR3 extends over 15 amino acids. Germline V lookup: CDR1 SGHDN, CDR2 FVKESK. For the CDR3, the DNA is TGTGCCAGCAGCCCTGTGGCTAGCGGCTACAATGAGCAGTTCTTC. This translates into CASSPVASGYNEQFF.

Concerning this clone: Other DNA sequences in the same sample also yield this CDR3. The chain links TRBV30 to TRBJ1-3, with D tentatively TRBD1 (6 bases). From germline, CDR1 is GTSNPN and CDR2 SVGIG (reference sequence). The CDR3 is 18 amino acids. V was pared by 2 bases and J by 1 base, with 21 bases between. DNA for the CDR3: TGTGCCTGGAGTAATTTATTGGGACAACCACTTTCTGGAAACACCATATATTTT. It codes for CAWSNLLGQPLSGNTIYF. Variable domain in full (rest from reference TRBV30 and TRBJ1-3): SQTIHQWPATLVQPVGSPLSLECTVEGTSNPNLYWYRQAAGRGLQLLFYSVGIGQISSEVPQNLSASRPQDRQFILSSKKLLLSDSGFYLCAWSNLLGQPLSGNTIYFGEGSWLTVV.

V usage is TRBV19 and J usage is TRBJ1-1; D is uncertain. The V end was cut by 7 bases, the J end by 1 base, with 7 bases between. Germline CDR1 reads LNHDA; CDR2 reads SQIVND (reference sequence). CDR3 size: 12 residues. CDR3 nucleotides: TGTGCCAGTAAAAACGGGAACACTGAAGCTTTCTTT. It codes for CASKNGNTEAFF.

The chain is built from TRBV2 and TRBJ2-1; 8 nucleotides align to TRBD1. This CDR3 has 16 amino acids. V shed 9 bases, J shed 8 bases, and the junction held 18 bases outside the gene matches. Germline CDR1 reads SNHLY; CDR2 reads FYNNEI. CDR3 sequence: CARLQTLGQDNDEQFF. The DNA for the CDR3 is TGTGCCAGACTACAAACCCTGGGACAGGACAATGATGAGCAGTTCTTC. The complete variable domain, with remaining parts taken from reference TRBV2 and TRBJ2-1, reads EPEVTQTPSHQVTQMGQEVILRCVPISNHLYFYWYRQILGQKVEFLVSFYNNEISEKSEIFDDQFSVERPDGSNFTLKIRSTKLEDSAMYFCARLQTLGQDNDEQFFGPGTRLTVL.

The chain joins TRBV30 to TRBJ2-2; 8 nucleotides align to TRBD2. CDR3 length: 17 residues. Trimming took 1 base from V and 6 from J; bases not matched to a gene: 13. Germline V lookup: CDR1 GTSNPN, CDR2 SVGIG (reference sequence). The CDR3 sequence: CAWSEGFSGAWAGELFF. Written as DNA, the CDR3 is TGTGCCTGGAGTGAAGGATTTAGCGGGGCATGGGCCGGGGAGCTGTTTTTT.

The chain has TRBV2 and TRBJ1-1; 7 positions match TRBD1. Germline V gene lookup returns CDR1 SNHLY and CDR2 FYNNEI. V shed 6 bases, J shed 1 base, and the junction held 5 bases outside the gene matches. The CDR3 is 14 amino acids. The CDR3 bases are TGTGCCAGCAGAGAGGACAGGTCGAACACTGAAGCTTTCTTT. It codes for CASREDRSNTEAFF.

The chain combines TRBV9 with TRBJ1-4; unclear D gene. From germline, CDR1 is SGDLS and CDR2 YYNGEE. The germline V and J ends were trimmed by 0 bases and 8 bases, with 8 bases remaining between them. The CDR3 covers 13 residues. CDR3 nucleotides: TGTGCCAGCAGCGTAGGGGGAGGGGAAAAACTGTTTTTT. Encoded protein: CASSVGGGEKLFF. Filled out from reference TRBV9 and TRBJ1-4, the complete variable domain reads DSGVTQTPKHLITATGQRVTLRCSPRSGDLSVYWYQQSLDQGLQFLIQYYNGEERAKGNILERFSAQQFPDLHSELNLSSLELGDSALYFCASSVGGGEKLFFGSGTQLSVL.

This rearrangement joins TRBV4-1 to TRBJ1-4, with TRBD1 identical over 7 bases. Germline V gene lookup returns CDR1 MGHRA and CDR2 YSYEKL. The CDR3 has 18 amino acids. The V gene end was trimmed by 3 bases and the J gene end by 4 bases; junction bases not matched to a gene: 14. The CDR3 region has the DNA TGCGCCAGCAGCCATTCCCTAGGGGGCCCCTCCGTTAATGAAAAACTGTTTTTT. Protein product: CASSHSLGGPSVNEKLFF.

The chain carries TRBV10-3 and TRBJ1-1, with a weak D call TRBD1 (5 bases). Trimming shortened V by 4 bases and J by 2 bases, and 20 bases separated the two germline ends. Germline V gene sequence: CDR1 ENHRY, CDR2 SYGVKD. The CDR3 runs 17 residues. DNA of the CDR3: TGTGCCATCAGTGTGGTCCAGGGAGTGGGGGGTAACACTGAAGCTTTCTTT. It is translated as CAISVVQGVGGNTEAFF.

The rearrangement links TRBV4-1 to TRBJ1-1; D not resolved. The V end was cut by 6 bases, the J end by 7 bases, with 18 bases between. The CDR3 covers 14 residues. In germline, CDR1 is MGHRA, CDR2 YSYEKL. The CDR3 nucleotides are TGCGCCAGCAGTTCGGTAACTTCGAGCGTTGAAGCTTTCTTT. Protein product: CASSSVTSSVEAFF.

The chain employs TRBV12-5 and TRBJ2-1, with 7 bases that match TRBD2. The CDR3 has 12 amino acids. Germline lookup yields CDR1 LGHNT and CDR2 FRNRAP. V gave up 9 bases and J gave up 4 bases; unmatched junction bases: 3. The DNA of the CDR3 is TGTGCTAGCGGGGAGGGGTACAATGAGCAGTTCTTC. Its protein is CASGEGYNEQFF. The full variable domain, its missing parts supplied by reference TRBV12-5 and TRBJ2-1, is DARVTQTPRHKVTEMGQEVTMRCQPILGHNTVFWYRQTMMQGLELLAYFRNRAPLDDSGMPKDRFSAEMPDATLATLKIQPSEPRDSAVYFCASGEGYNEQFFGPGTRLTVL.

This chain joins TRBV4-3 and TRBJ1-4, with a weak D call TRBD1 (5 bases). Trimming left V 4 bases short and J 6 bases short, with 18 bases between. The CDR3 contains 16 residues. Germline CDR1 and CDR2: LGHNA and YSLEER. The chain's CDR3 is CASSRKEGASYEKLFF. The CDR3 nucleotides are TGCGCCAGCAGCCGGAAGGAAGGGGCTTCTTATGAAAAACTGTTTTTT.

This chain connects TRBV19 to TRBJ1-1, with a tentative D call TRBD1 (5 bases). CDR3 length equals 14 residues. The V end was cut by 5 bases, the J end by 3 bases, with 13 bases between. Germline lookup yields CDR1 LNHDA and CDR2 SQIVND (reference sequence). CDR3: CASSDKTGYTEAFF. The DNA of the CDR3 is TGTGCCAGTAGTGATAAAACAGGATACACTGAAGCTTTCTTT.

The V gene is TRBV9, the J gene TRBJ1-2, with D perhaps matching TRBD1 (6 bases). The CDR3 is made up of 14 amino acids. Looked up from germline, CDR1 is SGDLS and CDR2 is YYNGEE. Trimming took off 5 bases at V and 3 bases at J, with 14 bases between the two ends. CDR3 sequence (DNA): TGTGCCAGCAGTGGGGGACATTGGGACTATGGCTACACCTTC. Its protein is CASSGGHWDYGYTF.

This clone was observed a single time. V gene TRBV7-9 combines with J gene TRBJ2-1, with a tentative D call TRBD1 (5 bases). This CDR3 contains 16 residues. The V gene lost 2 bases and the J gene lost 0 bases, with 11 bases spanning the gap. Looked up from germline, CDR1 is SEHNR and CDR2 is FQNEAQ (reference sequence). The CDR3 protein is CASSLIGDSSYNEQFF. In nucleotides, the CDR3 is TGTGCCAGCAGCTTAATAGGGGATAGCTCCTACAATGAGCAGTTCTTC.

The chain carries TRBV28 and TRBJ2-1; D unresolved. Germline-derived CDR1 and CDR2 are MDHEN and SYDVKM. V dropped 1 base and J dropped 5 bases, with 12 bases sitting between them. The CDR3 consists of 15 residues. The CDR3 reads CASSLLAGRHNEQFF. In DNA, the CDR3 is TGTGCCAGCAGTTTATTAGCCGGCCGGCACAATGAGCAGTTCTTC.

The gene calls are TRBV6-5 and TRBJ2-7; D gene unclear. The CDR3 sequence is 15 residues long. Per germline, CDR1 MNHEY and CDR2 SVGAGI. V was trimmed by 6 bases and J by 3 bases, leaving 18 bases between them. The CDR3, as DNA: TGTGCCAGCAGCACCCTTTTCGGTCTCGACTACGAGCAGTACTTC. The encoded protein is CASSTLFGLDYEQYF.